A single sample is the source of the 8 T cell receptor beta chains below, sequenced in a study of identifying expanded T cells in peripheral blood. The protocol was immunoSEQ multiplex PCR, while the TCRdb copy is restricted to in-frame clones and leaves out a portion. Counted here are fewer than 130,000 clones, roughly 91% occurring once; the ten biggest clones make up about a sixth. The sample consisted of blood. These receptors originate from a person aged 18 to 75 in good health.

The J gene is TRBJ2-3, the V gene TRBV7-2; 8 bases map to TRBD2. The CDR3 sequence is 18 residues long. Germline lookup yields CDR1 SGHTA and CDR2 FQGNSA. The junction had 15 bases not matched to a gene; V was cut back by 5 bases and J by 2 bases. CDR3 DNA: TGTGCCAGCAGCCTCCGGGGCCCACTAGCGGAGAACACAGATACGCAGTATTTT. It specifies CASSLRGPLAENTDTQYF.

The CDR3 region has the DNA TGTGCCTGTGACAGGGGAGCCTACGAGCAGTACTTC. It yields the protein CACDRGAYEQYF. V and J are TRBV30 and TRBJ2-7, with TRBD1 matching 8 bases. The CDR3 is 12 residues long. CDR1 and CDR2 from the germline V gene are GTSNPN and SVGIG (reference sequence). With V trimmed by 6 bases and J by 2 bases, 3 bases remained unmatched.

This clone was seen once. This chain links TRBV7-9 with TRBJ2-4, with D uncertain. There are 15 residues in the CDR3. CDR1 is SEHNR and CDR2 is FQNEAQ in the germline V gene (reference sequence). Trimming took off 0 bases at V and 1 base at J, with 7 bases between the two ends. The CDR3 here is CASSLAVSAKNIQYF. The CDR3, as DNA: TGTGCCAGCAGCTTAGCAGTATCTGCCAAAAACATTCAGTACTTC.

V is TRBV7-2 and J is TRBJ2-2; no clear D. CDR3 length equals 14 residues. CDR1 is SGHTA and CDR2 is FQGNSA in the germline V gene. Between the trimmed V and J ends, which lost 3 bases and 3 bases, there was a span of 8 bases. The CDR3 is CASSFVVDTGELFF. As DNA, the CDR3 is TGTGCCAGCAGCTTTGTGGTCGACACCGGGGAGCTGTTTTTT.

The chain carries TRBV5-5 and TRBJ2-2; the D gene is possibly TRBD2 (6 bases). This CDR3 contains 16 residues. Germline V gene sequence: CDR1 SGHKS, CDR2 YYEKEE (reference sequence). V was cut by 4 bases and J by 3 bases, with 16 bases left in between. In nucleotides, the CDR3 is TGTGCCAGCAGCCCGATCCTTAGCGGACACACCGGGGAGCTGTTTTTT. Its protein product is CASSPILSGHTGELFF.

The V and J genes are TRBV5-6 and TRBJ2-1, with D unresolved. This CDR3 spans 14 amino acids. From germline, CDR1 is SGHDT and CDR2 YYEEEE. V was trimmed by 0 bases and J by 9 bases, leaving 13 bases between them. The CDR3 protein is CASSLVESLGEQFF. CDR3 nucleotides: TGTGCCAGCAGCTTGGTTGAGTCCTTGGGTGAGCAGTTCTTC.

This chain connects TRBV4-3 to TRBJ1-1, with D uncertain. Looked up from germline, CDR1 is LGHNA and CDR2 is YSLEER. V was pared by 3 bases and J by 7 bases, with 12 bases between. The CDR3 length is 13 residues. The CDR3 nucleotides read TGCGCCAGCAGCCAGGAGGAGACTGGTGAAGCTTTCTTT. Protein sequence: CASSQEETGEAFF.

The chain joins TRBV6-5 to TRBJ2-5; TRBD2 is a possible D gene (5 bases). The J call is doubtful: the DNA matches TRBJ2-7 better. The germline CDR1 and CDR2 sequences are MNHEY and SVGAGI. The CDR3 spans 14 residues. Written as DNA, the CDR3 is TGTGCCAGCAGTCCATACCGGGGTCCCTACGAGCAGTACTTC. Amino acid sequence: CASSPYRGPYEQYF.